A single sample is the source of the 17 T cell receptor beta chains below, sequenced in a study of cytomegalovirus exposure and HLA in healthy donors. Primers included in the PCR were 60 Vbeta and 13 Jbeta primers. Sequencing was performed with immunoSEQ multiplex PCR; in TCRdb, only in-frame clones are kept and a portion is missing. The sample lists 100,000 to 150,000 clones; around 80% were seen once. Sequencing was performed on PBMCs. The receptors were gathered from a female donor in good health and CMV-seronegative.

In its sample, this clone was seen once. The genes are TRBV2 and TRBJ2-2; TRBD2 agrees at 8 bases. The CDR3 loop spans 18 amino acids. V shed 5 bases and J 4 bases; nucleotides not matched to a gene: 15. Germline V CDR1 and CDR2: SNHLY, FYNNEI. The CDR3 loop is CASSPRLAPRRVTGELFF. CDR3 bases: TGTGCCAGCAGTCCGCGACTAGCGCCCAGGCGGGTCACCGGGGAGCTGTTTTTT.

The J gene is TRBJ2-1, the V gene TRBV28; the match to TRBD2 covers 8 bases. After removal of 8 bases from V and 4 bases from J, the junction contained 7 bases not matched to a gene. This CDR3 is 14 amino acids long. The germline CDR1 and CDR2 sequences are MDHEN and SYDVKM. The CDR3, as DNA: TGTGCCAGCGGGCTAGCGGGTGTATACAATGAGCAGTTCTTC. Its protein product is CASGLAGVYNEQFF.

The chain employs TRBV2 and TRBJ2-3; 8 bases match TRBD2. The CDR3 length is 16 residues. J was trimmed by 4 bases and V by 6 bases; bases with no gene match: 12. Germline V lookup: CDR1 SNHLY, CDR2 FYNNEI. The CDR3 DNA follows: TGTGCCAGCAGGGCACGAGCGGGAGAGGAGGCAGATACGCAGTATTTT. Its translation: CASRARAGEEADTQYF.

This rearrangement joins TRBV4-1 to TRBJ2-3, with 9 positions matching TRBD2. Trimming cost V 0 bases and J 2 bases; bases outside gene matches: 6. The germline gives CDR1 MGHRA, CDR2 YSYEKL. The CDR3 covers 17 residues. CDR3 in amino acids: CASSQDKTSGSTDTQYF. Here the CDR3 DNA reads TGCGCCAGCAGCCAAGATAAAACTAGCGGGTCCACAGATACGCAGTATTTT.

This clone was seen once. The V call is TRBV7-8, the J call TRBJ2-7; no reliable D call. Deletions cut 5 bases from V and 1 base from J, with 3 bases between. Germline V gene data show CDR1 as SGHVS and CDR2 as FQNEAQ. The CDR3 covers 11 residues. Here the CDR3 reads CASSPSYEQYF. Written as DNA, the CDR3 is TGTGCCAGCAGCCCATCCTACGAGCAGTACTTC. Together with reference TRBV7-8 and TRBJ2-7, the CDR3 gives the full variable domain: GAGVSQSPRYKVAKRGQDVALRCDPISGHVSLFWYQQALGQGPEFLTYFQNEAQLDKSGLPSDRFFAERPEGSVSTLKIQRTQQEDSAVYLCASSPSYEQYFGPGTRLTVT.

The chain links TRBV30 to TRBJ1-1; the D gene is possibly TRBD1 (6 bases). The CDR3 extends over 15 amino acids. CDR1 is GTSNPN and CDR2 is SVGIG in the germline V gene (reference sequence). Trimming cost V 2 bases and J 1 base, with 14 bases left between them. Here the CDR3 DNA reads TGTGCCTGGAGTCCCCCACCGACAGGGAACACTGAAGCTTTCTTT. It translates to CAWSPPPTGNTEAFF.

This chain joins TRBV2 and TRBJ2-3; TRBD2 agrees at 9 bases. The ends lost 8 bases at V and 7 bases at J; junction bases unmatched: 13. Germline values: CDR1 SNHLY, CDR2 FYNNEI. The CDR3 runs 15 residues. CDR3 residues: CASGGGGRAVNTQYF. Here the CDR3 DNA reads TGTGCCAGCGGGGGGGGCGGGAGGGCCGTGAATACGCAGTATTTT.

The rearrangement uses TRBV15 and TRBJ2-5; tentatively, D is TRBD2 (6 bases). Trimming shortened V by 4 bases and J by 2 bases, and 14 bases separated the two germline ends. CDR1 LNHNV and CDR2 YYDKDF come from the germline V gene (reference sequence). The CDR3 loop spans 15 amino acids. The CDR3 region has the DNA TGTGCCACCAGCACCGGCCGGGGGTTACAAGAGACCCAGTACTTC. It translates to CATSTGRGLQETQYF.

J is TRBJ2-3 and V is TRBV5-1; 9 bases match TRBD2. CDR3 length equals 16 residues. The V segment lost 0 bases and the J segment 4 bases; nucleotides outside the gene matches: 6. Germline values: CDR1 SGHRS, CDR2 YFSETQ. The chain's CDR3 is CASSLDAGGPSDTQYF. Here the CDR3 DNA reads TGCGCCAGCAGCTTGGATGCGGGGGGGCCCTCAGATACGCAGTATTTT.

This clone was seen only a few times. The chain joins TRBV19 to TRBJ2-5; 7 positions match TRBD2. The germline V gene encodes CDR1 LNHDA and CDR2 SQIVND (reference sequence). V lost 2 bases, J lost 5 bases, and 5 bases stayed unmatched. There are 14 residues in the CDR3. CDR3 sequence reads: CASSIRGEGETQYF. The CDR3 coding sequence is TGTGCCAGTAGTATACGGGGGGAGGGGGAGACCCAGTACTTC.

The CDR3 region is CASSLEGGYNEQFF. The CDR3 DNA follows: TGTGCCAGCAGCTTAGAAGGAGGATACAATGAGCAGTTCTTC. The chain links TRBV11-3 to TRBJ2-1; D might be TRBD2 (5 bases). The V gene lost 0 bases and the J gene lost 4 bases, with 7 bases spanning the gap. CDR3 length equals 14 residues. Looked up from germline, CDR1 is SGHNT and CDR2 is YENEEA.

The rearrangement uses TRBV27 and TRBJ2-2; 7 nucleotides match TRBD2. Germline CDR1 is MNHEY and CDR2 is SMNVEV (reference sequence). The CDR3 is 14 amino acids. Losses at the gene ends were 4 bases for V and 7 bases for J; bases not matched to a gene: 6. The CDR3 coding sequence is TGTGCCAGCAGTTCCGGGACTAATATCGGGGAGCTGTTTTTT. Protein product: CASSSGTNIGELFF.

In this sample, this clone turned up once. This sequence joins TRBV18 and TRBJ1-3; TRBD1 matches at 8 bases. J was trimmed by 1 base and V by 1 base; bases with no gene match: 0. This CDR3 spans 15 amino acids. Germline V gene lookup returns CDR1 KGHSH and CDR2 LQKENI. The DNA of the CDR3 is TGTGCCAGCTCACCACGGACAGGGTCTGGAAACACCATATATTTT. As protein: CASSPRTGSGNTIYF.

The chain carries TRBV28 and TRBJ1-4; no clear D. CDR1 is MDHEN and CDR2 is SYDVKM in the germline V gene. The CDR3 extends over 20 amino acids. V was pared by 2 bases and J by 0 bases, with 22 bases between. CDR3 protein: CASSLPHRNRGGTTNEKLFF. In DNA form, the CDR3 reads TGTGCCAGCAGTTTACCTCATCGGAACCGGGGAGGAACAACTAATGAAAAACTGTTTTTT.

The DNA for the CDR3 is TGTGCCAGCAGCCAGGACAGGAGGATAGGGTACGAGCAGTACTTC. It yields the protein CASSQDRRIGYEQYF. V is TRBV4-2 and J is TRBJ2-7, with 7 bases lining up with TRBD1. The germline CDR1 and CDR2 sequences are LGHNA and YNFKEQ. V dropped 3 bases and J dropped 4; count of bases not matched to a gene: 9. There are 15 residues in the CDR3.

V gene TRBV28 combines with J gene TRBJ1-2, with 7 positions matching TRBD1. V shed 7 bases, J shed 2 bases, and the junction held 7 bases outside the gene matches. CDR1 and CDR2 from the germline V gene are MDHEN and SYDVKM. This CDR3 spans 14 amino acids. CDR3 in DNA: TGTGCCAGCACCTTCTCCAGGGGGAACTATGGCTACACCTTC. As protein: CASTFSRGNYGYTF.

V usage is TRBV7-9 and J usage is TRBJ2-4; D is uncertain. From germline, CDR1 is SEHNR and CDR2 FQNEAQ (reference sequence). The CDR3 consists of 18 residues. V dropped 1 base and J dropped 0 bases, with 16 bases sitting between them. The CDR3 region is CASSLGWSTPLAKNIQYF. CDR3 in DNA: TGTGCCAGCAGCTTAGGGTGGAGTACCCCGCTAGCCAAAAACATTCAGTACTTC. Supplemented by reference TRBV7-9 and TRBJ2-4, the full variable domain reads DTGVSQNPRHKITKRGQNVTFRCDPISEHNRLYWYRQTLGQGPEFLTYFQNEAQLEKSRLLSDRFSAERPKGSFSTLEIQRTEQGDSAMYLCASSLGWSTPLAKNIQYFGAGTRLSVL.